This T cell receptor beta chain was captured by sequencing in a study of beta chain features in type 1 diabetes (dated by TCRdb to between 2017 and 2018). For the study in its entirety: Mean age, gender distribution, total cell number and subset yield did not differ between patients and healthy donors. A total of some 100,000,000 sorted cells were examined across all samples, and a strong correlation was observed between cell number per subset and RNA yield. In the study, recently diagnosed type 1 diabetes patients and matched healthy donors were compared on the TCRB repertoires of their sorted circulating CD4+ T cell subsets. Regulatory and stem cell-like memory subsets were isolated from only 8 patients and roughly 8 healthy donors, whereas naive and central memory subsets came from all 28 donors. Beyond this particular receptor, the publication reports: Shorter templates might have been favored by PCR, but patient and control samples were amplified and corrected together, so both groups would have been affected equally by any skew. Naive, central memory and regulatory TCRB repertoires appeared to be more alike among patients than among healthy donors. Because small numbers of individuals were included in the HLA sub-analyses, any influence of HLA type on TCRB rearrangement was left unresolved. Because cDNA rather than genomic DNA was sequenced, highly expressing activated cells could have been over-represented, although no difference in activation and CD3 levels was found between groups. In all four CD4+ subsets, TCRB CDR3 length was moderately but significantly shorter in type 1 diabetes patients. At VDJ recombination sites, type 1 diabetes patients had fewer insertions and more deleted nucleotides, which implies abnormalities in thymic rearrangement.

The entire isolated RNA was reverse transcribed using the High Capacity cDNA Reverse Transcription Kit, and thus expressed TCRB transcripts were sequenced. Deep immunoSEQ sequencing was performed on naive, central memory and regulatory T cell samples, with an average of approximately 3.9 million total reads per sample. After sorted cells were lysed in RLT buffer, RNA was extracted with DNase-treated RNeasy Micro or Mini kits, with the choice depending on cell number. Each cell subset was processed on its own to prevent cross-contamination, while patient and healthy donor samples were processed together. The immunoSEQ multiplex PCR was used to amplify TCRB sequences from cDNA, yielding 87-bp fragments that span the CDR3 region. Amplicons were sequenced on the Illumina HiSeq platform. The paper's data handling went like this. Synthetic template baselines were used to correct PCR bias computationally, reads within Hamming distance 2 were collapsed, and singletons that could not be merged were discarded. By aligning reads against IMGT, V, D and J genes, CDR3 length, and insertions or deletions at six rearrangement sites were assigned. Within each subset, clonotype counts were normalized to sorted cell number, and only after that were true diversity and Gini coefficients computed with the tcR R package. The overlap coefficient, calculated on TCRB nucleotide sequences, was used to quantify repertoire sharing. As a proxy for the pre-selection repertoire, out-of-frame TCRB sequences from naive cells were analyzed. The table was pulled from immuneACCESS by TCRdb, which kept in-frame rearrangements only. Such tables lose some clones; where checked, under half of the loss comes from unresolved V genes, and the rest has no known cause. V, J and clone size reflect that table, while D and trimming were determined from the DNA. The sample includes about 410,000 clones, with roughly 13% observed a single time. In total, the top ten clones hold 0.03% to 0.04% of the sample.

From each donor, a single peripheral blood sample of about 100 mL on average was drawn into heparinised tubes. Using a panel that included CD45RO, CCR7, CD25, CD127, CD95 and CD27, naive, central memory, regulatory and stem cell-like memory CD4+ T cells were sorted on a BD FACSAria II. Purity was above 98% for every sorted population. Right away, PBMCs were isolated by Lymphoprep density gradient centrifugation and were stained directly, with no culture step. To minimize batch effects, samples were stained and sorted in pairs, one healthy donor with one patient per experiment. In the case of this clone: The specificity of this receptor is unknown. Base qualities were left out, and no much larger clone turns up one base away.

Trimming takes 1 base from V and 9 bases from J, and the germline ends sit 22 bases apart. Spanning cysteine to phenylalanine, the CDR3 consists of 18 amino acids. Here the CDR3 DNA is all that survives: 54 bases in frame from base 1. The germline V gene specifies SGHDN as CDR1 and FVKESK as CDR2. Recombination joined TRBV14 with TRBJ2-6; a weak D assignment points to TRBD1 (5 bases agree). Sequences were obtained from naive CD4+ T cells from blood. This specimen's cell subset or site label, per the study, means: true naive CD4+ T cells. The TCR comes from a man aged 25-40 years in good health. CDR3 protein: CASSQVTPFLGDSNVLTF. In nucleotides, the sequence is TGTGCCAGCAGCCAAGTGACTCCCTTCTTAGGGGATAGCAACGTCCTGACTTTC.